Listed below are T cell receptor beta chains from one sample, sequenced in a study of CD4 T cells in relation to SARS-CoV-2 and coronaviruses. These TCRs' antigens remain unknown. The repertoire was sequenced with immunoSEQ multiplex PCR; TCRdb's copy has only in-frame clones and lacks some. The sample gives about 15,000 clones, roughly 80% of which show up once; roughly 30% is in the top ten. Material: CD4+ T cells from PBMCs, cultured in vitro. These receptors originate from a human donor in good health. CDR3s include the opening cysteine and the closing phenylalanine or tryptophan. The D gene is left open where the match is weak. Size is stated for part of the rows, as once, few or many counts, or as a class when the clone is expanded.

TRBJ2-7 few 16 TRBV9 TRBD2 TGTGCCAGCAGCGGCACCGGGACTAGCGGCACCTACGAGCAGTACTTC CASSGTGTSGTYEQYF
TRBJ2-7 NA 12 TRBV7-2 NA TGTGCCAGCAGCTTAGCACAGGGCGAGCAGTACTTC CASSLAQGEQYF
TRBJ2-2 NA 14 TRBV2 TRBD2 TGTGCCAGCCGGGAGGGGGAGAACACCGGGGAGCTGTTTTTT CASREGENTGELFF
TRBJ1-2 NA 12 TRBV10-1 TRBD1 TGCGCCAGCAGTGAGAGGGGGCGAGGCTACACCTTC CASSERGRGYTF
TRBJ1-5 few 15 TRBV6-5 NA TGTGCCAGCAGTTATCGAGGTCCTAGCAATCAGCCCCAGCATTTT CASSYRGPSNQPQHF
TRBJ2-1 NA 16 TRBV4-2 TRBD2 TGTGCCAGCAGCCAAGTTGGAGCGGGAGGGCCGGATGAGCAGTTCTTC CASSQVGAGGPDEQFF
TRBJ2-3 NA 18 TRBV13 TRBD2 TGTGCCAGCAGCTTAATGGGACTAGCGGGGTCGGACACAGATACGCAGTATTTT CASSLMGLAGSDTDTQYF
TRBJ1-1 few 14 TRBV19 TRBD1 TGTGCCAGTAGTACAAGACAGGGAGGGACTGAAGCTTTCTTT CASSTRQGGTEAFF
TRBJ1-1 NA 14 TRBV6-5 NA TGTGCCAGCAGCCGCAGTAGAGGTGACACTGAAGCTTTCTTT CASSRSRGDTEAFF
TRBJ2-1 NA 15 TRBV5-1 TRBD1 TGCGCCAGCAGCTTGTGGGGGACAGGGGGGAATGAGCAGTTCTTC CASSLWGTGGNEQFF
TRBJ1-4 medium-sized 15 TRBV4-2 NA TGTGCCAGCAGCCAAGATCGGGGGGCAAATGAAAAACTGTTTTTT CASSQDRGANEKLFF
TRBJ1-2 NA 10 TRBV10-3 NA TGTGCCACCCTGCCACTCGGCTACACCTTC CATLPLGYTF
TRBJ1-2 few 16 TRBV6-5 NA TGTGCCAGCAGTTACTCCCTAGGGTACACGGCCGATGGCTACACCTTC CASSYSLGYTADGYTF
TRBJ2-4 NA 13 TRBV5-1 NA TGCGCCAGCAGCGAGACACCCGGGGACATTCAGTACTTC CASSETPGDIQYF
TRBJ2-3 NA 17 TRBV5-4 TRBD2 TGTGCCAGCAGCTCGGGACTAGCGGGGGATAGCACAGATACGCAGTATTTT CASSSGLAGDSTDTQYF
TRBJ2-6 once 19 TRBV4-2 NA TGTGCCAGCAGCCCGATCGAACCGGGAGAGGTCTCTGGGGCCAACGTCCTGACTTTC CASSPIEPGEVSGANVLTF
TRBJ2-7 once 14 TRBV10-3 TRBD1 TGTGCCATCAGCCCCAACAGGGGTTTCCACGAGCAGTACTTC CAISPNRGFHEQYF
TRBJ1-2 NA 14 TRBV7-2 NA TGTGCCAGCAGCTTAGACAGCCCTAACTATGGCTACACCTTC CASSLDSPNYGYTF
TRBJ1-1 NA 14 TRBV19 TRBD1 TGTGCCAGTAGTATTGGGCAGGGGGTAGATGAAGCTTTCTTT CASSIGQGVDEAFF
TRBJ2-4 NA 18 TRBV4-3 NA TGCGCCAGCAGCCCTGGGCGCCGGGGCCCCGGTGGGTTTGACATTCAGTACTTC CASSPGRRGPGGFDIQYF
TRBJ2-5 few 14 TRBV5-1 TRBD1 TGCGCCAGCAGCTCCAGACAGGGGAAAGAGACCCAGTACTTC CASSSRQGKETQYF
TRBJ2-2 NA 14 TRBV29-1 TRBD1 TGCAGCGTTCAGACAGGGGGCTCGACCGGGGAGCTGTTTTTT CSVQTGGSTGELFF
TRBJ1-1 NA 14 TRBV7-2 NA TGTGCCAGCAGCTTAGGAATGGGCAACACTGAAGCTTTCTTT CASSLGMGNTEAFF
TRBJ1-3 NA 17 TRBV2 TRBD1 TGTGCCAGCACAAGGGCAATGGAGACAGGGGTTGGAAACACCATATATTTT CASTRAMETGVGNTIYF
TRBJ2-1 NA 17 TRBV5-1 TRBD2 TGCGCCAGCAGCTTGGGTCCTAGCGGGACCCACTACAATGAGCAGTTCTTC CASSLGPSGTHYNEQFF
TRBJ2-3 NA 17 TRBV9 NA TGTGCCAGCAGCGTAGTAGGGGGACCCCCTAGCACAGATACGCAGTATTTT CASSVVGGPPSTDTQYF
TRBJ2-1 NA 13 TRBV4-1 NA TGCGCCAGCAGCCAAGAGATGGGTAATGAGCAGTTCTTC CASSQEMGNEQFF
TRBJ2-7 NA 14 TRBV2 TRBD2 TGTGCCAGCACTTTAGACAGCGGGGGCTACGAGCAGTACTTC CASTLDSGGYEQYF
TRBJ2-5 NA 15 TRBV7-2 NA TGTGCCAGCAGCCCTCAATCCGGGACTCAAGAGACCCAGTACTTC CASSPQSGTQETQYF
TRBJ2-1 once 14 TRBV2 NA TGTGCCATTATACGGGGGGCAACCTACAATGAGCAGTTCTTC CAIIRGATYNEQFF
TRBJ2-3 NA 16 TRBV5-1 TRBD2 TGCGCCAGCAGCTTGGTCCGCGCGGGAGTAATGGATACGCAGTATTTT CASSLVRAGVMDTQYF
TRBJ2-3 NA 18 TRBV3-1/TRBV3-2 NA TGTGCCAGCAGCCAGAGCCCCAGTAGGCGGGGTAGGACAGATACGCAGTATTTT CASSQSPSRRGRTDTQYF
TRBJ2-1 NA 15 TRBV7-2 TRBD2 TGTGCCAGCAGCGCGACTAGCGGGGGCTACAATGAGCAGTTCTTC CASSATSGGYNEQFF
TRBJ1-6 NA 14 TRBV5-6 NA TGTGCCAGCAGCCCACAGGGAAATAATTCACCCCTCCACTTT CASSPQGNNSPLHF
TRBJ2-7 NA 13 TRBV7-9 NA TGTGCCAGCAGCTTCGGAGTCCCCTACGAGCAGTACTTC CASSFGVPYEQYF
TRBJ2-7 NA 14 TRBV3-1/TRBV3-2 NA TGTGCCAGCAGCCTCCCCGGGGCCGCTAGCGAGCAGTACTTC CASSLPGAASEQYF
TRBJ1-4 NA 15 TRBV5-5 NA TGTGCCAGCACCTTGACCGGGACAACTAATGAAAAACTGTTTTTT CASTLTGTTNEKLFF
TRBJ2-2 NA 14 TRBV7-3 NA TGTGCCAGCAGCTTCTCCCGAGACACCGGGGAGCTGTTTTTT CASSFSRDTGELFF
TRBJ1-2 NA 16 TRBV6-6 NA TGTGCCAGCACCGACCCTGGGAGGGGAGACCGCTATGGCTACACCTTC CASTDPGRGDRYGYTF
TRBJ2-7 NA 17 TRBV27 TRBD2 TGTGCCACCGGGCGAAGGCTAGCGGGAGGGAGCTCCTACGAGCAGTACTTC CATGRRLAGGSSYEQYF
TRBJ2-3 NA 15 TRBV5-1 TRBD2 TGCGCCAGCAGCTTGGTCAGCGGGAGGGCAGATACGCAGTATTTT CASSLVSGRADTQYF
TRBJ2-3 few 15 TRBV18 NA TGTGCCAGCTCACCAAATCGGGGGAGCACAGATACGCAGTATTTT CASSPNRGSTDTQYF
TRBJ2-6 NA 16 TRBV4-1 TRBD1 TGCGCCAGCAGCCGGGACCAGGGGGCTGGGGCCAACGTCCTGACTTTC CASSRDQGAGANVLTF
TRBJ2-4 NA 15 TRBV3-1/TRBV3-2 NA TGTGCCAGCAGCCAAGTTGGGGGGGCCAAAAACATTCAGTACTTC CASSQVGGAKNIQYF